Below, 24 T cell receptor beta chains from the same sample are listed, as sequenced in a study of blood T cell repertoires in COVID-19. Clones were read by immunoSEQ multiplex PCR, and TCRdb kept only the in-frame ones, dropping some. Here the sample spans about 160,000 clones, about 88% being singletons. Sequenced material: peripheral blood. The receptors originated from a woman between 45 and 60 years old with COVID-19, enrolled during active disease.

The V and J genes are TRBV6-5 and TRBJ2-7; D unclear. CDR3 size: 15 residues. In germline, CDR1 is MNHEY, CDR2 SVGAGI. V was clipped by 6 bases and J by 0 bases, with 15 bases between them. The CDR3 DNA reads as TGTGCCAGCAGCCGCGTTTGGGCCAGCTCCTACGAGCAGTACTTC. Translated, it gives CASSRVWASSYEQYF.

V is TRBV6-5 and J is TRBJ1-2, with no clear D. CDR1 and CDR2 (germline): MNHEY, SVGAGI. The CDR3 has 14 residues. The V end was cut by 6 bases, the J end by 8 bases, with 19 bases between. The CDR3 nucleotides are TGTGCCAGCAGCCCCATGGGAGGCAGCTGGGGCTACACCTTC. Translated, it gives CASSPMGGSWGYTF.

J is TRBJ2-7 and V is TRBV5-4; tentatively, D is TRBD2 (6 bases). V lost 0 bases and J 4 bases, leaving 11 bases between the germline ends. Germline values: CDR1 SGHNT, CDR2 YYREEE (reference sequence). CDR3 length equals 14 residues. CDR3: CASSLAGREYEQYF. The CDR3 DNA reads TGTGCCAGCAGCTTGGCCGGGCGGGAATACGAGCAGTACTTC.

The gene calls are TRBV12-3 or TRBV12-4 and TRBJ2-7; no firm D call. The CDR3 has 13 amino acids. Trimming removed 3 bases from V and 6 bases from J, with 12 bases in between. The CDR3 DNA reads TGTGCCAGCAGTTTTTCGGTTTTGAGCGAGCAGTACTTC. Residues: CASSFSVLSEQYF.

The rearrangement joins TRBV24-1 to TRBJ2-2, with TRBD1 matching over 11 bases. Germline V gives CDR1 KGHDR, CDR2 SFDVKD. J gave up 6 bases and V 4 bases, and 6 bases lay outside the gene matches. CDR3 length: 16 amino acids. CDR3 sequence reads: CATSDRTGGPPGELFF. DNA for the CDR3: TGTGCCACCAGTGACCGGACAGGGGGCCCTCCCGGGGAGCTGTTTTTT.

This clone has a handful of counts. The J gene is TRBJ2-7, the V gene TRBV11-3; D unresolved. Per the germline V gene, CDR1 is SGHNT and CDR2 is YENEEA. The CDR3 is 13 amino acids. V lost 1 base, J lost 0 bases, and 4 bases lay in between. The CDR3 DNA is TGTGCCAGCAGCTTAGGACACTCCTACGAGCAGTACTTC. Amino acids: CASSLGHSYEQYF. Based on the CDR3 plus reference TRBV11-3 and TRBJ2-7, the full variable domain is EAGVVQSPRYKIIEKKQPVAFWCNPISGHNTLYWYLQNLGQGPELLIRYENEEAVDDSQLPKDRFSAERLKGVDSTLKIQPAELGDSAVYLCASSLGHSYEQYFGPGTRLTVT.

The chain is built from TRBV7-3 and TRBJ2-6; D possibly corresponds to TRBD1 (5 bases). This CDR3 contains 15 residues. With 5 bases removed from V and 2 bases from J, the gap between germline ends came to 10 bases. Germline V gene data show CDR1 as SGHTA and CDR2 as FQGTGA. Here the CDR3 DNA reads TGTGCCAGCAGCCCTGCAGGGCCTGGGGCCAACGTCCTGACTTTC. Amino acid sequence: CASSPAGPGANVLTF.

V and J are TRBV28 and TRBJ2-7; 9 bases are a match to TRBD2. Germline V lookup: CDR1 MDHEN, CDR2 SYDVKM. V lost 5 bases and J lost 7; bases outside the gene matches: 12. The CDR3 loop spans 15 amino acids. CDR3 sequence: CASSDLAGSEGEQYF. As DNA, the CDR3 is TGTGCCAGCAGTGACCTAGCGGGGTCAGAGGGGGAGCAGTACTTC.

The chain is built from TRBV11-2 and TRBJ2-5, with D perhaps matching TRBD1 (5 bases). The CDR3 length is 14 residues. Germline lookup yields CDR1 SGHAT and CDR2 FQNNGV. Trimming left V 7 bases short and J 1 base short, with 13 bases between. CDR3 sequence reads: CASTRWGTQETQYF. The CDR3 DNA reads TGTGCCAGCACCAGATGGGGCACCCAAGAGACCCAGTACTTC. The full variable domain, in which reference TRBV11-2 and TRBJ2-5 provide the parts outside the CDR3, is EAGVAQSPRYKIIEKRQSVAFWCNPISGHATLYWYQQILGQGPKLLIQFQNNGVVDDSQLPKDRFSAERLKGVDSTLKIQPAKLEDSAVYLCASTRWGTQETQYFGPGTRLLVL.

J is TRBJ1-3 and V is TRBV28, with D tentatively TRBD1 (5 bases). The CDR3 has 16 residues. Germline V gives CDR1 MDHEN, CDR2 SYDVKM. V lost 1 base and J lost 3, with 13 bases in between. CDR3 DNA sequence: TGTGCCAGCAGTTTATACGCAGGGATAGGTGGAAACACCATATATTTT. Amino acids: CASSLYAGIGGNTIYF.

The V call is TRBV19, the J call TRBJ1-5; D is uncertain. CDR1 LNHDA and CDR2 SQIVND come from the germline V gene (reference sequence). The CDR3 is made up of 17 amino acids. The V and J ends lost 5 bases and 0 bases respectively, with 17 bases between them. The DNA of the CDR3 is TGTGCCAGTAGTCAACTCCCACCGCGTTATAGCAATCAGCCCCAGCATTTT. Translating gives CASSQLPPRYSNQPQHF. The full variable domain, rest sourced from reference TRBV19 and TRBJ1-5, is DGGITQSPKYLFRKEGQNVTLSCEQNLNHDAMYWYRQDPGQGLRLIYYSQIVNDFQKGDIAEGYSVSREKKESFPLTVTSAQKNPTAFYLCASSQLPPRYSNQPQHFGDGTRLSIL.

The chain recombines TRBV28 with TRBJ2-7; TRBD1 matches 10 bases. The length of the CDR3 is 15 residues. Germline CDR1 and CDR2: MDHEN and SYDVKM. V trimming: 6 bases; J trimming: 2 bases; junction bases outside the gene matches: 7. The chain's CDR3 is CASSPPTGGPYEQYF. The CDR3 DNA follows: TGTGCCAGCAGCCCTCCGACAGGGGGCCCCTACGAGCAGTACTTC.

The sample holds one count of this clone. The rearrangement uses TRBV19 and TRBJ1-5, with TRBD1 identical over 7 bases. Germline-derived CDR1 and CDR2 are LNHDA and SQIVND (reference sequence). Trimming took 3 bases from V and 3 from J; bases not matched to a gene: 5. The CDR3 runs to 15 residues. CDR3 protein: CASSIQGVINQPQHF. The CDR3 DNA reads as TGTGCCAGTAGTATCCAGGGGGTGATCAATCAGCCCCAGCATTTT.

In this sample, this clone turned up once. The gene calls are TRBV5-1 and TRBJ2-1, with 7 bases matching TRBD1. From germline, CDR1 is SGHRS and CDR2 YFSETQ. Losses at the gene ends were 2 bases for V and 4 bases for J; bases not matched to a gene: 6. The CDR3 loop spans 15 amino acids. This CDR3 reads CASSFGAGGYNEQFF. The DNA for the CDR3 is TGCGCCAGCAGCTTTGGCGCAGGGGGATACAATGAGCAGTTCTTC.

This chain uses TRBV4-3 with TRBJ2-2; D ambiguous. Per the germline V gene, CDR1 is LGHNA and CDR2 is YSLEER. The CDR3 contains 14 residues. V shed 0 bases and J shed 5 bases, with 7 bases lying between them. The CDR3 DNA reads TGCGCCAGCAGCCAAGATTCGGTGACCGGGGAGCTGTTTTTT. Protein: CASSQDSVTGELFF.

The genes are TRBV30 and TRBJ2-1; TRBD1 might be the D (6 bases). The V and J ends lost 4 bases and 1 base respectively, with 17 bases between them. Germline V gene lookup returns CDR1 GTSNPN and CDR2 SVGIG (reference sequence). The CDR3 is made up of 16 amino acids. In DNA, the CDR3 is TGTGCCTGGATGGGACACACAGGGTTATCCTACAATGAGCAGTTCTTC. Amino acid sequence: CAWMGHTGLSYNEQFF. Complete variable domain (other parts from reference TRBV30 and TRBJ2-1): SQTIHQWPATLVQPVGSPLSLECTVEGTSNPNLYWYRQAAGRGLQLLFYSVGIGQISSEVPQNLSASRPQDRQFILSSKKLLLSDSGFYLCAWMGHTGLSYNEQFFGPGTRLTVL.

The CDR3 region has the DNA TGTGCCAGCAGCTTGGAACCCTGGCCGGGGGAGACCCAGTACTTC. Translating it yields CASSLEPWPGETQYF. V is TRBV11-2 and J is TRBJ2-5; perhaps TRBD2 as D (5 bases). CDR3 size: 15 residues. Germline V CDR1 and CDR2: SGHAT, FQNNGV. Trimming left V 3 bases short and J 5 bases short, with 16 bases between.

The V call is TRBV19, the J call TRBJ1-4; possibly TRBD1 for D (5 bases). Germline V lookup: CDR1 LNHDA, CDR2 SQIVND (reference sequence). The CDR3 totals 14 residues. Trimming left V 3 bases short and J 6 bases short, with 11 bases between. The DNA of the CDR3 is TGTGCCAGTAGTATGGGGGGTTTGGATGAAAAACTGTTTTTT. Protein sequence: CASSMGGLDEKLFF.

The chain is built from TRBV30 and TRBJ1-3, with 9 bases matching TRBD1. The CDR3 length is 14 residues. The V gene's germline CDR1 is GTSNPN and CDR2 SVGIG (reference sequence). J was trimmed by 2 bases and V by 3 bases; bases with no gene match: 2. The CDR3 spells CAWSDRGAGNTIYF. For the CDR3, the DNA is TGTGCCTGGAGCGACAGGGGGGCTGGAAACACCATATATTTT.

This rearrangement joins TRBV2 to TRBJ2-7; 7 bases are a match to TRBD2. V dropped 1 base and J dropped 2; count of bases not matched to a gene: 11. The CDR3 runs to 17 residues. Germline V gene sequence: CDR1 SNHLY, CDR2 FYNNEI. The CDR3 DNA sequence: TGTGCCAGCAGTGAAGGGGGACTATGGCAGCAGACCTACGAGCAGTACTTC. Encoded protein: CASSEGGLWQQTYEQYF. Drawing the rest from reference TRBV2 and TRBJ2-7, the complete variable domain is EPEVTQTPSHQVTQMGQEVILRCVPISNHLYFYWYRQILGQKVEFLVSFYNNEISEKSEIFDDQFSVERPDGSNFTLKIRSTKLEDSAMYFCASSEGGLWQQTYEQYFGPGTRLTVT.

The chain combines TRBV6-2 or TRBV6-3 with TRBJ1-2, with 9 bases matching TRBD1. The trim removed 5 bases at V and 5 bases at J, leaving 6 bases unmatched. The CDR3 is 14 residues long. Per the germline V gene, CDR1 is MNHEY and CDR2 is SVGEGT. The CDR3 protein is CASSQTGGEYGYTF. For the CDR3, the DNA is TGTGCCAGCAGTCAGACAGGGGGAGAATATGGCTACACCTTC.

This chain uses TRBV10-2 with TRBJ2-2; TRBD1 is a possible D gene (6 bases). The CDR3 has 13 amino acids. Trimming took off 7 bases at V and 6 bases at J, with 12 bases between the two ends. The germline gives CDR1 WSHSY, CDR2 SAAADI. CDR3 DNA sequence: TGCGCCAGCACTACAGGGTGGGCCGGGGAGCTGTTTTTT. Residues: CASTTGWAGELFF.

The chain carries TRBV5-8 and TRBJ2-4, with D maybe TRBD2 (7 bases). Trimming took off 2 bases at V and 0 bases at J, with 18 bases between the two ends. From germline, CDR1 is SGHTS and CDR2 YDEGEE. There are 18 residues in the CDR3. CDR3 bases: TGTGCCAGCAGCTTTAGGGGGGGCTTTAATCTAGCCAAAAACATTCAGTACTTC. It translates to CASSFRGGFNLAKNIQYF. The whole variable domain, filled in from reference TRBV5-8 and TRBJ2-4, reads EAGVTQSPTHLIKTRGQQATLRCSPISGHTSVYWYQQALGLGLQFLLWYDEGEERNRGNFPPRFSGRQFPNYSSELNVNALELEDSALYLCASSFRGGFNLAKNIQYFGAGTRLSVL.

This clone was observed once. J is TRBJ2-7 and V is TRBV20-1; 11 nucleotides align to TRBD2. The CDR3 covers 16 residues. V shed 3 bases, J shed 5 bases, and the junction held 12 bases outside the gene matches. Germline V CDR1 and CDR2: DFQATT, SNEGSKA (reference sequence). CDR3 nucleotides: TGCAGTGCTAGTTCGACTAGCGGGGATTATTTCGACGAGCAGTACTTC. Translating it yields CSASSTSGDYFDEQYF.